The next 30 T cell receptor beta chains were all read from a single sample in a study of blood T cell repertoires in COVID-19. Only in-frame clones appear in the TCRdb table, and some are missing; sequencing was by immunoSEQ multiplex PCR. The sample contains about 80,000 clones, under 85% of which appear only once. Sequencing used peripheral blood. The receptors derive from a human donor in a cohort sampled during active COVID-19.

The chain recombines TRBV5-4 with TRBJ2-1; 8 bases are shared with TRBD1. CDR3 length equals 14 residues. From germline, CDR1 is SGHNT and CDR2 YYREEE (reference sequence). V was clipped by 4 bases and J by 8 bases; unmatched bases: 8. CDR3 DNA: TGTGCCAGCAGCCGGGGGACAGGACTGGATGAGCAGTTCTTC. It translates to CASSRGTGLDEQFF.

The V and J genes are TRBV30 and TRBJ1-5; no clear D. The CDR3 runs 13 residues. Trimming stripped 1 base from V and 3 bases from J, with 7 bases between. Germline loops: CDR1 GTSNPN, CDR2 SVGIG (reference sequence). The CDR3 DNA follows: TGTGCCTGGAGTGATTATTACAATCAGCCCCAGCATTTT. Amino acid sequence: CAWSDYYNQPQHF.

J is TRBJ2-7 and V is TRBV5-3, with a weak D call TRBD1 (5 bases). TRBV5-3 is an ORF, and what it does is uncertain. The germline V and J ends were trimmed by 0 bases and 2 bases, with 9 bases remaining between them. The CDR3 is made up of 14 amino acids. The CDR3 DNA sequence: TGTGCCAGAAGCTTGGGGGGCCCAGCCTACGAGCAGTACTTC. As protein: CARSLGGPAYEQYF.

The V and J genes are TRBV14 and TRBJ2-1; TRBD2 matches 11 bases. CDR1 SGHDN and CDR2 FVKESK come from the germline V gene. Trimming removed 1 base from V and 8 bases from J; junction bases left unmatched: 4. CDR3 length: 15 residues. The CDR3 sequence: CASSQGLAGTYEQFF. The CDR3 nucleotides are TGTGCCAGCAGCCAAGGACTAGCGGGGACCTATGAGCAGTTCTTC.

This clone has more than one count but fewer than ten. The V gene is TRBV19, the J gene TRBJ1-5; perhaps TRBD1 as D (5 bases). The germline CDR1 and CDR2 sequences are LNHDA and SQIVND (reference sequence). CDR3 length: 16 amino acids. Trimming stripped 4 bases from V and 0 bases from J, with 13 bases between. The CDR3 loop is CASSTHLTVSNQPQHF. Written as DNA, the CDR3 is TGTGCCAGTAGTACGCACCTGACAGTTAGCAATCAGCCCCAGCATTTT.

The DNA of the CDR3 is TGTGCCAGCAGCTTGGGGGGACAGGGGCACGAGACCCAGTACTTC. Residues: CASSLGGQGHETQYF. The chain links TRBV5-6 to TRBJ2-5; 10 bases fit TRBD1. CDR1 is SGHDT, CDR2 YYEEEE, per germline. After removal of 0 bases from V and 5 bases from J, the junction contained 4 bases not matched to a gene. The CDR3 is 15 amino acids.

This chain joins TRBV3-1 (or the pseudogene TRBV3-2) and TRBJ2-6; D may be TRBD1 (5 bases). V lost 1 base, J lost 0 bases, and 10 bases lay in between. Germline loops: CDR1 LGHDT, CDR2 YNNKEL (reference sequence). This CDR3 is 17 amino acids long. The CDR3 DNA reads TGTGCCAGCAGCCAAGGCGACAGCTACTCTGGGGCCAACGTCCTGACTTTC. Encoded protein: CASSQGDSYSGANVLTF.

The chain is built from TRBV28 and TRBJ1-6; the D is unclear. V lost 4 bases, J lost 7 bases, and 20 bases lay in between. The CDR3 extends over 17 amino acids. Germline CDR1 MDHEN, CDR2 SYDVKM. The CDR3 DNA reads TGTGCCAGCAGTTGGAGGTGGGGAGGCCGCAGCAATTCACCCCTCCACTTT. Amino acids: CASSWRWGGRSNSPLHF.

The rearrangement links TRBV5-1 to TRBJ2-2; 8 nucleotides agree with TRBD1. There are 15 residues in the CDR3. V shed 4 bases and J 3 bases; nucleotides not matched to a gene: 5. Germline V lookup: CDR1 SGHRS, CDR2 YFSETQ. The CDR3 is CASSRQGADTGELFF. The CDR3 nucleotides read TGCGCCAGCAGCCGGCAGGGGGCGGACACCGGGGAGCTGTTTTTT.

The V gene is TRBV28, the J gene TRBJ1-6; 11 bases line up with TRBD1. J gave up 10 bases and V 7 bases, and 12 bases lay outside the gene matches. Per germline, CDR1 MDHEN and CDR2 SYDVKM. This CDR3 is 16 amino acids long. The CDR3, as DNA: TGTGCCAGCAATCCCCCGGGACAGGGGGTAGAGTCACCCCTCCACTTT. Translated, it gives CASNPPGQGVESPLHF.

V gene TRBV10-2 combines with J gene TRBJ1-1, with TRBD1 as a possible D gene (5 bases). The CDR3 covers 12 residues. Trimming shortened V by 5 bases and J by 1 base, and 5 bases separated the two germline ends. CDR1 and CDR2 (germline): WSHSY, SAAADI. The CDR3 sequence: CASSTGNTEAFF. DNA of the CDR3: TGCGCCAGCAGTACAGGGAACACTGAAGCTTTCTTT.

With respect to this clone: No DNA is shown, since the ends of the CDR3 on it are uncertain; the CDR3 is the one TCRdb lists. The chain recombines TRBV14 with TRBJ2-2; TRBD2, the D gene given by the table, was not confirmed from the DNA. CDR1 and CDR2 from the germline V gene are SGHDN and FVKESK. The CDR3 is 16 amino acids long, termini counted. The CDR3 spells CASSSTSSSNTGELFF.

This chain links TRBV15 with TRBJ2-1, with D possibly being TRBD2 (5 bases). The V and J ends lost 0 bases and 9 bases respectively, with 12 bases between them. This CDR3 region has 14 residues. Germline V gene lookup returns CDR1 LNHNV and CDR2 YYDKDF (reference sequence). CDR3 region: CATSRDSVGGEQFF. CDR3 DNA sequence: TGTGCCACCAGCAGAGACAGCGTAGGAGGTGAGCAGTTCTTC.

The chain has TRBV5-6 and TRBJ2-7; 9 bases are shared with TRBD1. The ends lost 6 bases at V and 7 bases at J; junction bases unmatched: 11. The V gene's germline CDR1 is SGHDT and CDR2 YYEEEE. The CDR3 loop spans 14 amino acids. CDR3 region: CASMGGTGLREQYF. The CDR3 nucleotides are TGTGCCAGCATGGGAGGGACAGGGCTTAGGGAGCAGTACTTC. The full variable domain, in which reference TRBV5-6 and TRBJ2-7 provide the parts outside the CDR3, is DAGVTQSPTHLIKTRGQQVTLRCSPKSGHDTVSWYQQALGQGPQFIFQYYEEEERQRGNFPDRFSGHQFPNYSSELNVNALLLGDSALYLCASMGGTGLREQYFGPGTRLTVT.

This chain connects TRBV6-6 to TRBJ2-2; D may be TRBD2 (5 bases). Germline CDR1 MNHNY, CDR2 SVGAGI (reference sequence). V was clipped by 5 bases and J by 6 bases, with 13 bases between them. This CDR3 has 14 amino acids. The CDR3 reads CASSDQKEAGELFF. Here the CDR3 DNA reads TGTGCCAGCAGTGACCAAAAGGAGGCCGGGGAGCTGTTTTTT.

The chain links TRBV9 to TRBJ2-1; unclear D gene. This CDR3 comprises 14 residues. CDR1 and CDR2 (germline): SGDLS, YYNGEE. The V end lost 5 bases, the J end lost 8 bases, and 17 bases lay between the germline ends. The CDR3 loop is CASSPISSSDEQFF. CDR3 bases: TGTGCCAGCAGTCCGATATCTTCAAGCGATGAGCAGTTCTTC.

V usage is TRBV28 and J usage is TRBJ2-7, with TRBD1 matching over 12 bases. The V segment lost 5 bases and the J segment 7 bases; nucleotides outside the gene matches: 9. The germline gives CDR1 MDHEN, CDR2 SYDVKM. The CDR3 is 15 amino acids. The CDR3 here is CASSPPGQGAREQYF. The DNA of the CDR3 is TGTGCCAGCAGTCCCCCGGGACAGGGGGCGCGGGAGCAGTACTTC. The full variable domain, in which reference TRBV28 and TRBJ2-7 provide the parts outside the CDR3, is DVKVTQSSRYLVKRTGEKVFLECVQDMDHENMFWYRQDPGLGLRLIYFSYDVKMKEKGDIPEGYSVSREKKERFSLILESASTNQTSMYLCASSPPGQGAREQYFGPGTRLTVT.

Concerning this clone: Other nucleotide sequences from this sample produce the same CDR3. The V and J genes are TRBV5-1 and TRBJ2-2; perhaps TRBD1 as D (5 bases). The CDR3 sequence is 15 residues long. Looked up from germline, CDR1 is SGHRS and CDR2 is YFSETQ. V was pared by 0 bases and J by 2 bases, with 8 bases between. CDR3 loop: CASSLGGSNTGELFF. CDR3 in DNA: TGCGCCAGCAGCTTGGGGGGCAGTAACACCGGGGAGCTGTTTTTT.

This clone has a single count. The chain couples TRBV2 to TRBJ2-7; 10 positions agree with TRBD1. Germline V CDR1 and CDR2: SNHLY, FYNNEI. The CDR3 loop spans 13 amino acids. Trimming took 6 bases from V and 8 from J; bases not matched to a gene: 7. Written as DNA, the CDR3 is TGTGCCAGCAGAGCCCGGACAGGGGGAAAGCAGTACTTC. Protein sequence: CASRARTGGKQYF. Variable domain in full (rest from reference TRBV2 and TRBJ2-7): EPEVTQTPSHQVTQMGQEVILRCVPISNHLYFYWYRQILGQKVEFLVSFYNNEISEKSEIFDDQFSVERPDGSNFTLKIRSTKLEDSAMYFCASRARTGGKQYFGPGTRLTVT.

This sequence joins TRBV7-9 and TRBJ2-5, with 9 bases aligning to TRBD1. The CDR3 length is 14 residues. V shed 4 bases, J shed 4 bases, and the junction held 4 bases outside the gene matches. Germline CDR1 SEHNR, CDR2 FQNEAQ (reference sequence). CDR3 amino acids: CASSSEDRGETQYF. In DNA, the CDR3 is TGTGCCAGCAGCTCAGAGGACAGGGGAGAGACCCAGTACTTC.

This clone appeared a single time. This sequence joins TRBV5-1 and TRBJ2-7; 9 bases map to TRBD1. V lost 3 bases, J lost 1 base, and 8 bases stayed unmatched. This CDR3 contains 16 residues. Germline V gene lookup returns CDR1 SGHRS and CDR2 YFSETQ. CDR3 protein: CASSSGGDRVSYEQYF. The CDR3 DNA sequence: TGCGCCAGCAGCTCCGGAGGGGACAGGGTTTCCTACGAGCAGTACTTC.

V is TRBV3-1 (or the pseudogene TRBV3-2) and J is TRBJ1-2; D ambiguous. Germline values: CDR1 LGHDT, CDR2 YNNKEL (reference sequence). The V end was cut by 3 bases, the J end by 4 bases, with 9 bases between. CDR3 length: 13 residues. CDR3 region: CASSHGGGYGYTF. The CDR3 nucleotides read TGTGCCAGCAGCCACGGAGGTGGCTATGGCTACACCTTC.

The chain combines TRBV7-9 with TRBJ1-2, with D possibly matching TRBD1 (6 bases). Germline CDR1 SEHNR, CDR2 FQNEAQ (reference sequence). This CDR3 comprises 12 residues. Trimming removed 4 bases at V and 8 bases at J, with 11 bases between. The CDR3 loop is CASSWDIDGYTF. CDR3 DNA sequence: TGTGCCAGCAGCTGGGACATAGACGGCTACACCTTC.

The V call is TRBV27, the J call TRBJ2-1; the match to TRBD2 covers 10 bases. V shed 5 bases, J shed 5 bases, and the junction held 9 bases outside the gene matches. In germline, CDR1 is MNHEY, CDR2 SMNVEV (reference sequence). CDR3 size: 16 residues. The CDR3 reads CASSILTSGANNEQFF. DNA of the CDR3: TGTGCCAGCAGTATTCTCACTAGCGGGGCCAACAATGAGCAGTTCTTC.

V and J are TRBV7-9 and TRBJ2-1; possible D gene TRBD1, 6 bases. CDR3 length equals 15 residues. Germline values: CDR1 SEHNR, CDR2 FQNEAQ (reference sequence). Trimming cost V 1 base and J 10 bases, with 17 bases left between them. CDR3 DNA sequence: TGTGCCAGCAGCTTAGAGGGGGTTTACAGGGTCGAGCAGTTCTTC. Protein: CASSLEGVYRVEQFF. The variable domain in full, with the rest retrieved from reference TRBV7-9 and TRBJ2-1, is DTGVSQNPRHKITKRGQNVTFRCDPISEHNRLYWYRQTLGQGPEFLTYFQNEAQLEKSRLLSDRFSAERPKGSFSTLEIQRTEQGDSAMYLCASSLEGVYRVEQFFGPGTRLTVL.

The rearrangement links TRBV20-1 to TRBJ1-2, with 9 bases aligning to TRBD1. The germline gives CDR1 DFQATT, CDR2 SNEGSKA (reference sequence). CDR3 size: 15 residues. With V trimmed by 3 bases and J by 6 bases, 11 bases remained unmatched. The CDR3 loop reads CSASTLGTGKNGYTF. In nucleotides, the CDR3 is TGCAGTGCTAGTACCCTGGGGACAGGGAAGAATGGCTACACCTTC.

V usage is TRBV7-6 and J usage is TRBJ2-1; D might be TRBD1 (6 bases). The germline gives CDR1 SGHVS, CDR2 FNYEAQ. This CDR3 spans 15 amino acids. The V end was cut by 1 base, the J end by 4 bases, with 11 bases between. This chain's CDR3 is CASSLGRGNYNEQFF. The CDR3 DNA follows: TGTGCCAGCAGCTTAGGCAGGGGTAATTACAATGAGCAGTTCTTC. The entire variable domain, with the rest obtained from reference TRBV7-6 and TRBJ2-1, is as follows: GAGVSQSPRYKVTKRGQDVALRCDPISGHVSLYWYRQALGQGPEFLTYFNYEAQQDKSGLPNDRFSAERPEGSISTLTIQRTEQRDSAMYRCASSLGRGNYNEQFFGPGTRLTVL.

J is TRBJ1-5 and V is TRBV28; 12 bases line up with TRBD1. Germline CDR1 is MDHEN and CDR2 is SYDVKM. CDR3 length: 20 amino acids. The trim removed 2 bases at V and 0 bases at J, leaving 11 bases unmatched. Here the CDR3 DNA reads TGTGCCAGCAGTTTACTCCCGGGACAGGGGGCACGGGGTAGCAATCAGCCCCAGCATTTT. Its protein product is CASSLLPGQGARGSNQPQHF.

V is TRBV28 and J is TRBJ1-1; 8 bases are a match to TRBD1. The CDR3 contains 15 residues. After removal of 2 bases from V and 5 bases from J, the junction contained 7 bases not matched to a gene. The germline CDR1 and CDR2 sequences are MDHEN and SYDVKM. The CDR3 loop reads CASSLLDRVGTEAFF. The CDR3 nucleotides are TGTGCCAGCAGTTTACTGGACAGGGTGGGGACTGAAGCTTTCTTT.

This clone was found many times. V usage is TRBV4-1 and J usage is TRBJ2-3; 7 nucleotides agree with TRBD2. V was clipped by 7 bases and J by 1 base; unmatched bases: 5. CDR3 length: 14 residues. Germline V gene sequence: CDR1 MGHRA, CDR2 YSYEKL. Here the CDR3 DNA reads TGCGCCAGCAACCCGAGCGGGGGCACAGATACGCAGTATTTT. Translation: CASNPSGGTDTQYF.